The 16 T cell receptor beta chains below all came from one sample that was sequenced in a study of blood T cell repertoires in COVID-19. Profiled with immunoSEQ multiplex PCR; TCRdb holds only in-frame clones, not every one. The sample consists of some 400,000 clones, about 80% of them appearing once. Material for sequencing was peripheral blood. The origin of the receptors is a human donor with acute or convalescent COVID-19. The donor label of this sample is uncertain.

The chain is built from TRBV5-1 and TRBJ1-2, with a possible D match to TRBD1 (5 bases). V was trimmed by 3 bases and J by 0 bases, leaving 6 bases between them. Germline V gives CDR1 SGHRS, CDR2 YFSETQ. The CDR3 has 13 residues. CDR3 sequence (DNA): TGCGCCAGCAGCTGGACAACTAACTATGGCTACACCTTC. Protein: CASSWTTNYGYTF.

CDR3 DNA sequence: TGTGCCAGCTCACCCTCGGGGGACACGCAGTATTTT. Its translation is CASSPSGDTQYF. The rearrangement uses TRBV18 and TRBJ2-3; D is possibly TRBD2 (6 bases). The germline V and J ends were trimmed by 3 bases and 9 bases, with 10 bases remaining between them. This CDR3 is built from 12 residues. Germline V gives CDR1 KGHSH, CDR2 LQKENI.

This clone showed up just a few times. The chain has TRBV5-4 and TRBJ1-1; D is unclear. V lost 9 bases, J lost 1 base, and 19 bases lay in between. CDR3 length: 15 amino acids. Germline V gene data show CDR1 as SGHNT and CDR2 as YYREEE (reference sequence). This CDR3 reads CATYYFQRGNTEAFF. The DNA of the CDR3 is TGTGCCACCTATTATTTTCAGCGGGGGAACACTGAAGCTTTCTTT. The whole variable domain, filled in from reference TRBV5-4 and TRBJ1-1, reads ETGVTQSPTHLIKTRGQQVTLRCSSQSGHNTVSWYQQALGQGPQFIFQYYREEENGRGNFPPRFSGLQFPNYSSELNVNALELDDSALYLCATYYFQRGNTEAFFGQGTRLTVV.

The chain links TRBV19 to TRBJ2-3, with 7 bases matching TRBD1. Germline CDR1 and CDR2: LNHDA and SQIVND (reference sequence). With V trimmed by 4 bases and J by 4 bases, 11 bases remained unmatched. The CDR3 spans 16 residues. CDR3 amino acids: CASSTRQGSLPDTQYF. CDR3 nucleotide sequence: TGTGCCAGTAGTACCCGACAGGGCAGTCTCCCAGATACGCAGTATTTT.

This chain links TRBV30 with TRBJ1-2, with D unresolved. V lost 3 bases and J lost 0, with 26 bases in between. This CDR3 region has 19 residues. Germline V gives CDR1 GTSNPN, CDR2 SVGIG (reference sequence). The CDR3 protein is CAWSAYPPDLLTTNYGYTF. The DNA for the CDR3 is TGTGCCTGGAGCGCCTACCCCCCAGACTTACTAACAACTAACTATGGCTACACCTTC.

The chain joins TRBV11-2 to TRBJ1-1, with unresolved D. V lost 7 bases and J lost 6, with 21 bases in between. This CDR3 has 15 amino acids. Germline assignment: CDR1 SGHAT and CDR2 FQNNGV. CDR3 sequence reads: CASTHSNSREAEAFF. CDR3 in DNA: TGTGCCAGCACCCACTCAAACTCTCGGGAAGCTGAAGCTTTCTTT.

In this sample, this clone turned up a few times. The J gene is TRBJ2-7, the V gene TRBV10-3; 8 bases align to TRBD1. Trimming at V came to 8 bases and at J to 7 bases, leaving 16 bases not matched to a gene. Germline V gene sequence: CDR1 ENHRY, CDR2 SYGVKD. This CDR3 is built from 15 residues. In nucleotides, the CDR3 is TGTGCCATCTCAAGGGCGACGGACAGGGCGAGGGAGCAGTACTTC. It codes for CAISRATDRAREQYF.

With respect to this clone: Other DNA sequences in this sample translate to the same CDR3. The chain carries TRBV18 and TRBJ1-2; D possibly corresponds to TRBD1 (5 bases). V lost 2 bases to trimming and J lost 2 bases, with 9 bases between them. The CDR3 runs to 14 residues. Looked up from germline, CDR1 is KGHSH and CDR2 is LQKENI. The chain's CDR3 is CASSPGGVNYGYTF. For the CDR3, the DNA is TGTGCCAGCTCACCAGGAGGGGTGAACTATGGCTACACCTTC.

The chain employs TRBV4-1 and TRBJ1-3, with 11 bases fitting TRBD1. Trimming cost V 3 bases and J 8 bases; bases outside gene matches: 0. This CDR3 has 13 residues. The germline CDR1 and CDR2 sequences are MGHRA and YSYEKL. As DNA, the CDR3 is TGCGCCAGCAGCCAGGGACAGGGGGACACCATATATTTT. Translation gives CASSQGQGDTIYF.

This rearrangement joins TRBV5-1 to TRBJ1-1; a possible D gene is TRBD1 (5 bases). This CDR3 has 16 amino acids. V was pared by 2 bases and J by 1 base, with 15 bases between. The germline V gene encodes CDR1 SGHRS and CDR2 YFSETQ. CDR3: CASSFWAGRGNTEAFF. The CDR3 nucleotides read TGCGCCAGCAGCTTTTGGGCAGGGCGGGGGAACACTGAAGCTTTCTTT.

Points on this clone: Other DNA sequences in this specimen translate into the identical CDR3. The chain is built from TRBV4-2 and TRBJ1-1; D unresolved. The CDR3 is 14 residues long. The V end was cut by 4 bases, the J end by 2 bases, with 11 bases between. Per germline, CDR1 LGHNA and CDR2 YNFKEQ. CDR3 sequence: CASSPPTGNTEAFF. The CDR3 bases are TGTGCCAGCAGCCCTCCGACGGGAAACACTGAAGCTTTCTTT.

Only one count was recorded for this clone. The J gene is TRBJ2-1, the V gene TRBV28; the D gene is possibly TRBD2 (5 bases). The CDR3 is made up of 15 amino acids. In germline, CDR1 is MDHEN, CDR2 SYDVKM. V was clipped by 3 bases and J by 7 bases, with 16 bases between them. The CDR3 DNA reads as TGTGCCAGCAGTTTGACGGGATTGGTTGGTAATGAGCAGTTCTTC. It encodes CASSLTGLVGNEQFF.

This clone was detected only a few times. The chain carries TRBV7-9 and TRBJ1-1; D call uncertain. The germline V and J ends were trimmed by 6 bases and 6 bases, with 14 bases remaining between them. This CDR3 has 13 amino acids. Per the germline V gene, CDR1 is SEHNR and CDR2 is FQNEAQ (reference sequence). CDR3 region: CASSQRLVSEAFF. As DNA, the CDR3 is TGTGCCAGCAGTCAACGACTGGTGTCTGAAGCTTTCTTT.

CDR3 region: CASSVRDLGLNTEAFF. CDR3 DNA: TGTGCCAGCAGTGTCCGGGACTTAGGATTGAACACTGAAGCTTTCTTT. The chain has TRBV2 and TRBJ1-1, with D perhaps TRBD1 (5 bases). The CDR3 extends over 16 amino acids. Germline loops: CDR1 SNHLY, CDR2 FYNNEI. V was cut by 4 bases and J by 0 bases, with 15 bases left in between.

The chain links TRBV15 to TRBJ1-1; tentative D call: TRBD1 (6 bases). The CDR3 is 15 residues long. Trimming removed 5 bases at V and 0 bases at J, with 13 bases between. Germline CDR1 LNHNV, CDR2 YYDKDF (reference sequence). The CDR3 DNA reads TGTGCCACCAGCGGAGGAACAGGGTTGAACACTGAAGCTTTCTTT. Translation gives CATSGGTGLNTEAFF.

This chain links TRBV2 with TRBJ2-7, with D hard to call. Germline V gene data show CDR1 as SNHLY and CDR2 as FYNNEI. V lost 7 bases and J 2 bases, leaving 18 bases between the germline ends. This CDR3 comprises 15 residues. Written as DNA, the CDR3 is TGTGCCAGCACCCCCCGGGTTATAGGCACCTACGAGCAGTACTTC. Its protein is CASTPRVIGTYEQYF.